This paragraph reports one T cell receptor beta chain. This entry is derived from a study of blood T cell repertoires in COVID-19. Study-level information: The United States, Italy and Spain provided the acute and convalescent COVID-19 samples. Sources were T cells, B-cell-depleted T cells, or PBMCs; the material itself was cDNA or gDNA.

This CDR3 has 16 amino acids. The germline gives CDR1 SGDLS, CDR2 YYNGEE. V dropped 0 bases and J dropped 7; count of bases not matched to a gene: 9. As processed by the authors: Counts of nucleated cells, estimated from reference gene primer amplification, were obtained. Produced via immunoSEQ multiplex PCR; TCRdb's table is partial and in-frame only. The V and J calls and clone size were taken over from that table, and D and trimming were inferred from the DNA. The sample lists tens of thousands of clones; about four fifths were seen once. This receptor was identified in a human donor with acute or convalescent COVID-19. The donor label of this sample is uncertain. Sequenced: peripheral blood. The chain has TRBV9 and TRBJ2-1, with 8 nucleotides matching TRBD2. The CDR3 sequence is CASSVAPAGAWNEQFF. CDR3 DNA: TGTGCCAGCAGCGTAGCACCAGCGGGAGCGTGGAATGAGCAGTTCTTC.